The sequence of this TCR beta chain was determined in a study of cytomegalovirus exposure and HLA in healthy donors. The PCR made use of 60 Vbeta and 13 Jbeta primers. Generated by immunoSEQ multiplex PCR, the TCRdb table keeps only in-frame clones and is missing some. The sample carries some 120,000 clones, more than 70% recorded once. Comment on this clone: Its antigen remains unknown.

Study conclusions and caveats: Using the classifier, cytomegalovirus status was reportedly diagnosed with high specificity and sensitivity. The study put 150 to 200 TCR beta chains on its list as cytomegalovirus-associated.

The germline V gene encodes CDR1 MNHNS and CDR2 SASEGT. Trimming cost V 3 bases and J 9 bases; bases outside gene matches: 5. The CDR3 has 14 amino acids. The receptor's source is a human donor in good health. The rearrangement links TRBV6-1 to TRBJ2-1; 10 bases fit TRBD1. The sequenced material came from PBMCs. The CDR3 reads CASSDRQGAVEQFF. As DNA, the CDR3 is TGTGCCAGCAGTGACAGACAGGGGGCCGTTGAGCAGTTCTTC.